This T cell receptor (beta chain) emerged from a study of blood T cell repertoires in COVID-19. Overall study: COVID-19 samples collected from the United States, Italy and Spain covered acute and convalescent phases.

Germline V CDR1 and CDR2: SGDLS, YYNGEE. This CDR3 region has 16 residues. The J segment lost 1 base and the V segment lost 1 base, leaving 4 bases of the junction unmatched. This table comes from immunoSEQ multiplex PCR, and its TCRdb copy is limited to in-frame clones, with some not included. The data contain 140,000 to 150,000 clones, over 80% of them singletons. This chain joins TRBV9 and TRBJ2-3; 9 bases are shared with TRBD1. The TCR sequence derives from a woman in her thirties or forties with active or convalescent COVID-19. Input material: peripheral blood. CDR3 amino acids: CASSVTTGGGTDTQYF. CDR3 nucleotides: TGTGCCAGCAGCGTAACGACAGGGGGTGGCACAGATACGCAGTATTTT. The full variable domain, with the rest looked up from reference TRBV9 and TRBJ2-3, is DSGVTQTPKHLITATGQRVTLRCSPRSGDLSVYWYQQSLDQGLQFLIQYYNGEERAKGNILERFSAQQFPDLHSELNLSSLELGDSALYFCASSVTTGGGTDTQYFGPGTRLTVL.